Presented here are 19 T cell receptor beta chains from one specimen sequenced in a study of T cell responses to AZD1222 COVID-19 vaccine. The table came from immunoSEQ multiplex PCR; TCRdb's copy has only in-frame clones and leaves some out. The repertoire consists of 95,000 to 100,000 clones, with approximately 84% occurring once and the leading ten covering 16%. This specimen consisted of peripheral blood, obtained on day 0 of AZD1222 vaccination. These receptors were obtained from an adult in good health.

The rearrangement joins TRBV24-1 to TRBJ2-7; tentatively, D is TRBD1 (6 bases). This CDR3 comprises 14 residues. Trimming cost V 7 bases and J 0 bases, with 12 bases left between them. Germline V lookup: CDR1 KGHDR, CDR2 SFDVKD. The CDR3 region is CATSRGGGSYEQYF. The CDR3 region has the DNA TGTGCCACCAGCAGGGGCGGAGGCTCCTACGAGCAGTACTTC.

This chain links TRBV11-3 with TRBJ1-1; D uncertain. The CDR3 has 16 residues. Germline CDR1 SGHNT, CDR2 YENEEA. The ends were cut back, 4 bases at V and 0 bases at J, with 15 bases in the middle. The CDR3 loop reads CASSSLGYWMNTEAFF. The CDR3 DNA reads as TGTGCCAGCAGCTCCTTGGGGTATTGGATGAACACTGAAGCTTTCTTT.

This chain uses TRBV12-5 with TRBJ2-5; maybe TRBD2 (6 bases). CDR1 is LGHNT and CDR2 is FRNRAP in the germline V gene. Trimming shortened V by 6 bases and J by 3 bases, and 11 bases separated the two germline ends. The CDR3 has 13 amino acids. CDR3 protein: CASGTGGKETQYF. The CDR3, as DNA: TGTGCTAGTGGAACCGGGGGAAAAGAGACCCAGTACTTC. The full variable domain, in which reference TRBV12-5 and TRBJ2-5 provide the parts outside the CDR3, is DARVTQTPRHKVTEMGQEVTMRCQPILGHNTVFWYRQTMMQGLELLAYFRNRAPLDDSGMPKDRFSAEMPDATLATLKIQPSEPRDSAVYFCASGTGGKETQYFGPGTRLLVL.

The rearrangement uses TRBV11-3 and TRBJ2-2; D gene ambiguous. This CDR3 has 13 amino acids. Per the germline V gene, CDR1 is SGHNT and CDR2 is YENEEA. V was cut by 2 bases and J by 4 bases, with 5 bases left in between. CDR3: CASSLQGTGELFF. CDR3 sequence (DNA): TGTGCCAGCAGCTTACAAGGCACCGGGGAGCTGTTTTTT.

The chain links TRBV7-2 to TRBJ1-1, with 10 bases matching TRBD1. CDR1 and CDR2 from the germline V gene are SGHTA and FQGNSA. V shed 1 base and J 4 bases; nucleotides not matched to a gene: 9. This CDR3 is built from 17 residues. CDR3 residues: CASSLVYGDRGPTEAFF. The DNA of the CDR3 is TGTGCCAGCAGCTTAGTATACGGAGACAGGGGGCCCACTGAAGCTTTCTTT. The full variable domain, completed using reference TRBV7-2 and TRBJ1-1, is GAGVSQSPSNKVTEKGKDVELRCDPISGHTALYWYRQSLGQGLEFLIYFQGNSAPDKSGLPSDRFSAERTGGSVSTLTIQRTQQEDSAVYLCASSLVYGDRGPTEAFFGQGTRLTVV.

This chain uses TRBV6-6 with TRBJ1-2; D might be TRBD1 (6 bases). CDR3 length: 12 residues. The germline gives CDR1 MNHNY, CDR2 SVGAGI (reference sequence). The V end was cut by 7 bases, the J end by 6 bases, with 12 bases between. The CDR3 coding sequence is TGTGCCAGCACAGGGGCGTTGGATGGCTACACCTTC. Its protein is CASTGALDGYTF.

This clone has a handful of counts. The chain recombines TRBV29-1 with TRBJ1-1; D not resolved. Germline lookup yields CDR1 SQVTM and CDR2 ANQGSEA. This CDR3 has 13 amino acids. V was cut by 2 bases and J by 2 bases, with 9 bases left in between. The DNA for the CDR3 is TGCAGCGTTGAATACATCGGCAACACTGAAGCTTTCTTT. It codes for CSVEYIGNTEAFF.

V gene TRBV11-2 combines with J gene TRBJ1-6; D perhaps matches TRBD1 (5 bases). The V gene's germline CDR1 is SGHAT and CDR2 FQNNGV. The CDR3 contains 15 residues. V dropped 4 bases and J dropped 8 bases, with 15 bases sitting between them. CDR3 DNA: TGTGCCAGCAGCTACGACGGGGCGGGATATTCACCCCTCCACTTT. It is translated as CASSYDGAGYSPLHF.

The chain has TRBV6-5 and TRBJ2-7; 8 positions match TRBD1. The CDR3 contains 14 residues. With 5 bases clipped from V and 2 bases from J, the junction kept 5 bases outside the gene matches. Looked up from germline, CDR1 is MNHEY and CDR2 is SVGAGI. CDR3 in DNA: TGTGCCAGCAGTCGAAGGACAGGGACCTACGAGCAGTACTTC. Its protein product is CASSRRTGTYEQYF.

The chain combines TRBV14 with TRBJ1-5, with 8 positions matching TRBD1. The CDR3 has 13 amino acids. V dropped 5 bases and J dropped 5; count of bases not matched to a gene: 2. The germline CDR1 and CDR2 sequences are SGHDN and FVKESK. The CDR3 region has the DNA TGTGCCAGCAGCAAGGGACAGGATCAGCCCCAGCATTTT. It specifies CASSKGQDQPQHF.

The chain has TRBV27 and TRBJ2-1, with 11 nucleotides matching TRBD2. V was clipped by 2 bases and J by 4 bases; unmatched bases: 1. Looked up from germline, CDR1 is MNHEY and CDR2 is SMNVEV (reference sequence). The CDR3 covers 15 residues. CDR3 DNA sequence: TGTGCCAGCAGTTTAGGGACTAGCGGATACAATGAGCAGTTCTTC. This codes for CASSLGTSGYNEQFF.

The rearrangement links TRBV27 to TRBJ2-3; 7 nucleotides agree with TRBD2. Germline V gene data show CDR1 as MNHEY and CDR2 as SMNVEV (reference sequence). V shed 8 bases, J shed 3 bases, and the junction held 8 bases outside the gene matches. This CDR3 contains 14 residues. The CDR3 is CASYLRGSTDTQYF. The DNA for the CDR3 is TGTGCCAGCTATCTTCGCGGGAGTACAGATACGCAGTATTTT.

The chain is built from TRBV28 and TRBJ1-1; D remains ambiguous. This CDR3 is 14 amino acids long. The V end lost 4 bases, the J end lost 3 bases, and 12 bases lay between the germline ends. The germline CDR1 and CDR2 sequences are MDHEN and SYDVKM. DNA of the CDR3: TGTGCCAGCAGTTCCCAGTTGTATGACACTGAAGCTTTCTTT. Protein product: CASSSQLYDTEAFF. Looking up the rest from reference TRBV28 and TRBJ1-1 gives the full variable domain: DVKVTQSSRYLVKRTGEKVFLECVQDMDHENMFWYRQDPGLGLRLIYFSYDVKMKEKGDIPEGYSVSREKKERFSLILESASTNQTSMYLCASSSQLYDTEAFFGQGTRLTVV.

The rearrangement links TRBV3-1 (or the pseudogene TRBV3-2) to TRBJ2-5; D possibly corresponds to TRBD1 (6 bases). The V end was cut by 4 bases, the J end by 0 bases, with 6 bases between. The V gene's germline CDR1 is LGHDT and CDR2 YNNKEL (reference sequence). CDR3 length equals 13 residues. CDR3 in DNA: TGTGCCAGCAGCCGGGACAACCAAGAGACCCAGTACTTC. Protein: CASSRDNQETQYF.

Note on this clone: Other DNA sequences in this specimen translate into the identical CDR3. The chain couples TRBV10-2 to TRBJ1-5; 11 nucleotides match TRBD1. The junction had 5 bases not matched to a gene; V was cut back by 6 bases and J by 4 bases. The CDR3 contains 15 residues. Germline V gives CDR1 WSHSY, CDR2 SAAADI. CDR3 protein: CASSPGTGGNQPQHF. The CDR3 nucleotides are TGCGCCAGCAGCCCAGGGACAGGGGGAAATCAGCCCCAGCATTTT.

This clone was counted only a few times. The chain joins TRBV28 to TRBJ2-3; possibly TRBD1 or TRBD2 for D (5 bases each). V lost 6 bases and J lost 4, with 17 bases in between. Germline values: CDR1 MDHEN, CDR2 SYDVKM. The CDR3 is 15 residues long. The CDR3 DNA follows: TGTGCCAGCAGCTCCTGGGGGTCCGGGGCAGATACGCAGTATTTT. It encodes CASSSWGSGADTQYF.

The rearrangement links TRBV10-3 to TRBJ1-2; 10 bases match TRBD1. CDR1 and CDR2 from the germline V gene are ENHRY and SYGVKD. The trim removed 3 bases at V and 2 bases at J, leaving 3 bases unmatched. The CDR3 contains 15 residues. In DNA, the CDR3 is TGTGCCATCAGTGAAGCGGGACAGGGGAACTATGGCTACACCTTC. Residues: CAISEAGQGNYGYTF.

CDR3 bases: TGTGCCAGCAGCTTAGACAGGATGAACACTGAAGCTTTCTTT. This codes for CASSLDRMNTEAFF. V usage is TRBV7-8 and J usage is TRBJ1-1; a weak D match, TRBD1 (5 bases). V lost 1 base and J 0 bases, leaving 6 bases between the germline ends. The CDR3 contains 14 residues. Germline CDR1 SGHVS, CDR2 FQNEAQ.

CDR3 DNA: TGTGCCAGCAGCCAAGGATCTCAGAACACTGAAGCTTTCTTT. It translates to CASSQGSQNTEAFF. V gene TRBV9 combines with J gene TRBJ1-1; D remains ambiguous. Germline-derived CDR1 and CDR2 are SGDLS and YYNGEE. The V gene lost 4 bases and the J gene lost 1 base, with 11 bases spanning the gap. CDR3 length: 14 amino acids.